Many counts were recorded for the clone carrying this T cell receptor (beta chain). Its antigen is as yet unknown. V shed 3 bases, J shed 6 bases, and the junction held 5 bases outside the gene matches. Germline CDR1 and CDR2: SGHTA and FQGNSA. The CDR3 has 14 residues. One entry per CDR3 protein results from TCRdb running MiXCR on the RT-PCR reads. The sample yields just under 250,000 distinct CDR3 sequences, 12% seen once. This sample is part of a study of response to subunit inactivated influenza vaccine. Study-level findings and limits: The authors suggested that every seasonal influenza vaccination recruits few new T cells.

The chain joins TRBV7-2 to TRBJ2-4; 7 bases line up with TRBD2. The sequence came from a man aged 50 or older who received an inactivated influenza vaccine. The sample here was non-naive T cells sorted from PBMCs, taken around 14 days before vaccination. The CDR3 sequence is CASSFGAGVNIQYF. CDR3 coding DNA: TGTGCCAGCAGCTTTGGGGCGGGAGTAAACATTCAGTACTTC.